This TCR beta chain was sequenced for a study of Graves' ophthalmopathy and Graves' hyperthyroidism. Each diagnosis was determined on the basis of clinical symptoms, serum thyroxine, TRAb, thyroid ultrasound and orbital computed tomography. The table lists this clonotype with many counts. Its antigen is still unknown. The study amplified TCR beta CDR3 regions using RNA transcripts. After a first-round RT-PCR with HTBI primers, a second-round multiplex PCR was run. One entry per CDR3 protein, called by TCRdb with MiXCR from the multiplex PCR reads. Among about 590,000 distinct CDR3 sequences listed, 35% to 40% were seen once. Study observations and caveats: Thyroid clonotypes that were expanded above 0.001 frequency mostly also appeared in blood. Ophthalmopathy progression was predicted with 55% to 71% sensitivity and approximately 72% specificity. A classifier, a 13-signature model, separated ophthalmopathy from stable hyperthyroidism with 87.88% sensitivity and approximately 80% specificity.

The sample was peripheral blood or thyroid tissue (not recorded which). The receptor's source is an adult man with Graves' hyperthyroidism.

The CDR3 DNA sequence: TGTGCCAGCACCCCCCCTAAGAACACTGAAGCTTTCTTT. Translated: CASTPPKNTEAFF. The chain combines TRBV9 with TRBJ1-1; D is ambiguous. V lost 6 bases and J 1 base, leaving 10 bases between the germline ends. CDR3 length: 13 amino acids. Germline-derived CDR1 and CDR2 are SGDLS and YYNGEE.